This is a list of T cell receptor beta chains from one sample in a study of read filtering for tumor transcriptome and immune sequencing. TCRdb called the reads again in MiXCR, with one record for every CDR3 protein. This sample yields 50,000 or so distinct CDR3 sequences, of which approximately 18% are seen a single time; approximately 15% belongs to the top ten. Specimen: a population of CD138-negative cells sorted from bone marrow. Receptors originate from a donor aged 40 or over with multiple myeloma. Both conserved end residues are part of each CDR3. D genes are given only for firm matches. Where a row states a size, it is once, few, many or the class of an expanded clone; other rows omit it.

>TRBV7-2|-|TRBJ2-5|many
TGTGCCAGCAGCCCCGACGGGTTCCAAGAGACCCAGTACTTC
CASSPDGFQETQYF
>TRBV29-1|TRBD1|TRBJ1-1|many
TGCAGCGTGGACAGGGGGGGCACTGAAGCTTTCTTT
CSVDRGGTEAFF
>TRBV7-8|TRBD2|TRBJ2-3|many
TGTGCCAGCAGCCCTGGACTAGCGAGGACAGATACGCAGTATTTT
CASSPGLARTDTQYF
>TRBV7-9|-|TRBJ1-1|many
TGTGCCAGCAGCTTCAAAGGGGACACTGAAGCTTTCTTT
CASSFKGDTEAFF
>TRBV29-1|-|TRBJ2-7|many
TGCAGCGTTGAGGAATCGACATCTTCCTACGAGCAGTACTTC
CSVEESTSSYEQYF
>TRBV5-1|-|TRBJ2-4|many
TGCGCCAGCAGCTTACAGGGCGGAAACATTCAGTACTTC
CASSLQGGNIQYF
>TRBV20-1|TRBD2|TRBJ2-1|many
TGCAGTGCATCGGGAGGGACTCCCCAAGTGTACGATGAGCAGTTCTTC
CSASGGTPQVYDEQFF
>TRBV5-1|TRBD2|TRBJ2-7|many
TGCGCCAGCAGACGGAACGGGGGGACCTACGAGCAGTACTTC
CASRRNGGTYEQYF
>TRBV7-9|-|TRBJ2-1|-
TGTGCCAGCGCGGGCGGGAATGGGGATGAGCAGTTCTTC
CASAGGNGDEQFF
>TRBV6-2/TRBV6-3|TRBD2|TRBJ2-1|many
TGTGCCAGCAGAGGGACTAGCGGGGCCTACAATGAGCAGTTCTTC
CASRGTSGAYNEQFF